Presented here are 30 T cell receptor beta chains from one specimen sequenced in a study of T cell repertoires in aging, cancer and after chemotherapy. Rearranged V-D-J TRB sequences were amplified with a mixed TRB-A/B primer pool. TCRdb re-called the multiplex PCR reads with MiXCR, one entry per CDR3 protein. The top ten clones hold roughly 15% of a sample with over 15,000 distinct CDR3 sequences, 35% to 40% of them seen once. TCR beta rearrangements were amplified from peripheral blood genomic DNA. The sequenced sample consisted of blood. These receptors all stem from a human donor with a solid tumor.

The chain combines TRBV10-2 with TRBJ2-3; TRBD2 aligns across 7 bases. Germline CDR1 and CDR2: WSHSY and SAAADI. Trimming cost V 6 bases and J 2 bases; bases outside gene matches: 11. There are 16 residues in the CDR3. The CDR3 coding sequence is TGCGCCAGCAGCGGTCCTAGCGGAGAACCCACAGATACGCAGTATTTT. Translated, it gives CASSGPSGEPTDTQYF.

This rearrangement joins TRBV20-1 to TRBJ2-5; D not certain. CDR3 length: 13 residues. V was shortened by 0 bases and J by 5 bases, with 10 bases between the two germline ends. CDR1 DFQATT and CDR2 SNEGSKA come from the germline V gene (reference sequence). CDR3: CSARDAVVETQYF. CDR3 sequence (DNA): TGCAGTGCTAGAGATGCGGTCGTGGAGACCCAGTACTTC.

The V gene is TRBV5-4, the J gene TRBJ1-2, with D maybe TRBD1 (5 bases). This CDR3 has 14 amino acids. Trimming shortened V by 0 bases and J by 5 bases, and 11 bases separated the two germline ends. Germline CDR1 reads SGHNT; CDR2 reads YYREEE (reference sequence). The CDR3 DNA reads TGTGCCAGCAGCTTGGCCCCAGGGACGTATGGCTACACCTTC. Translated: CASSLAPGTYGYTF.

DNA of the CDR3: TGTGCCAGCAGCTCCCTCGGCGGGGCCCAGCATTTT. Translating it yields CASSSLGGAQHF. V is TRBV7-6 and J is TRBJ1-5; D gene uncertain. Germline V gives CDR1 SGHVS, CDR2 FNYEAQ. Trimming pared 4 bases from V and 11 bases from J, leaving 12 bases between. The CDR3 has 12 residues.

The rearrangement uses TRBV15 and TRBJ1-3; D unresolved. This CDR3 is 15 amino acids long. CDR1 is LNHNV, CDR2 YYDKDF, per germline (reference sequence). Trimming left V 0 bases short and J 0 bases short, with 6 bases between. The CDR3 region has the DNA TGTGCCACCAGCAGAGACTTTCGCTCTGGAAACACCATATATTTT. As protein: CATSRDFRSGNTIYF.

This chain links TRBV6-2 or TRBV6-3 with TRBJ2-1, with 9 positions matching TRBD2. V was pared by 7 bases and J by 6 bases, with 10 bases of the junction left unmatched. The CDR3 extends over 15 amino acids. The germline CDR1 and CDR2 sequences are MNHEY and SVGEGT. DNA of the CDR3: TGTGCCAGCACCCAACGGACTAGCGACCTCAATGAGCAGTTCTTC. Amino acid sequence: CASTQRTSDLNEQFF.

The rearrangement links TRBV5-1 to TRBJ2-5, with 10 bases identical to TRBD2. V trimming: 1 base; J trimming: 5 bases; junction bases outside the gene matches: 5. The CDR3 spans 15 residues. Germline V CDR1 and CDR2: SGHRS, YFSETQ. CDR3 in amino acids: CASSLTSGVWETQYF. The CDR3 region has the DNA TGCGCCAGCAGCTTGACTAGCGGGGTATGGGAGACCCAGTACTTC.

A few counts support this clonotype. The chain combines TRBV18 with TRBJ1-2, with D possibly being TRBD1 (5 bases). There are 16 residues in the CDR3. Germline CDR1 reads KGHSH; CDR2 reads LQKENI. Trimming took 2 bases from V and 7 from J, leaving 20 bases between them. The DNA of the CDR3 is TGTGCCAGCTCACCATATGTTAGCAGGGAAAAGAGTGGCTACACCTTC. Translating it yields CASSPYVSREKSGYTF.

By share, this clonotype counts as medium-sized (0.01 to 0.1%). This chain uses TRBV29-1 with TRBJ1-5; 8 bases are shared with TRBD1. CDR3 length equals 13 residues. After removal of 7 bases from V and 7 bases from J, the junction contained 9 bases not matched to a gene. The germline V gene has CDR1 SQVTM and CDR2 ANQGSEA. The CDR3 region has the DNA TGCAGCGGGGTCAGGGGGCGAGGACAGCCCCAGCATTTT. The encoded protein is CSGVRGRGQPQHF.

The chain recombines TRBV19 with TRBJ2-7, with TRBD2 matching over 8 bases. V lost 3 bases and J lost 5; bases outside the gene matches: 9. The CDR3 has 15 residues. The germline gives CDR1 LNHDA, CDR2 SQIVND (reference sequence). The CDR3 reads CASSMIAGKRDEQYF. CDR3 coding DNA: TGTGCCAGTAGTATGATAGCGGGAAAGAGGGACGAGCAGTACTTC.

This clonotype was counted only a few times. The chain uses TRBV30 and TRBJ1-2, with D possibly matching TRBD1 (6 bases). Germline V gives CDR1 GTSNPN, CDR2 SVGIG (reference sequence). There are 10 residues in the CDR3. In nucleotides, the CDR3 is TGTGCTGGCCACAGGGATGGCTACACCTTC. It translates to CAGHRDGYTF.

This clonotype was counted a few times. This chain uses TRBV19 with TRBJ2-7; D remains ambiguous. Trimming removed 5 bases from V and 2 bases from J, with 16 bases in between. The CDR3 extends over 15 amino acids. CDR1 is LNHDA and CDR2 is SQIVND in the germline V gene (reference sequence). The CDR3 DNA sequence: TGTGCCAGTAGTCGCTTCCGACACGGTACCTACGAGCAGTACTTC. This codes for CASSRFRHGTYEQYF.

This clonotype was counted between two and nine times. The chain is built from TRBV18 and TRBJ2-7; D is unresolved. Germline loops: CDR1 KGHSH, CDR2 LQKENI. V shed 2 bases and J shed 4 bases, with 12 bases lying between them. This CDR3 spans 14 amino acids. The CDR3 region has the DNA TGTGCCAGCTCACCAGGGCCGGGTGCATACGAGCAGTACTTC. This sequence encodes CASSPGPGAYEQYF.

This clonotype came up a few times. CDR3 nucleotides: TGTGCCAGCTCACCGACTAGACGCGGGGGGACTAATGAAAAACTGTTTTTT. Encoded protein: CASSPTRRGGTNEKLFF. The chain links TRBV18 to TRBJ1-4, with a possible D match to TRBD1 (5 bases). Germline CDR1 reads KGHSH; CDR2 reads LQKENI. The CDR3 is made up of 17 amino acids. Trimming cost V 3 bases and J 2 bases, with 16 bases left between them.

V gene TRBV15 combines with J gene TRBJ2-6; TRBD1 aligns across 8 bases. Germline V gene data show CDR1 as LNHNV and CDR2 as YYDKDF (reference sequence). The CDR3 is 18 residues long. Trimming took 3 bases from V and 0 from J; bases not matched to a gene: 7. CDR3 bases: TGTGCCACCAGCAGGCTAGGACAGGGTAGCTCTGGGGCCAACGTCCTGACTTTC. Its protein is CATSRLGQGSSGANVLTF.

This rearrangement joins TRBV12-3 or TRBV12-4 to TRBJ2-3; TRBD2 aligns across 11 bases. Trimming at V came to 3 bases and at J to 4 bases, leaving 0 bases not matched to a gene. The CDR3 has 14 residues. The CDR3 is CASSFSGGADTQYF. The CDR3 DNA is TGTGCCAGCAGTTTTAGCGGGGGGGCAGATACGCAGTATTTT.

The V call is TRBV19, the J call TRBJ1-2; D ambiguous. The V and J ends lost 5 bases and 5 bases respectively, with 12 bases between them. The germline V gene encodes CDR1 LNHDA and CDR2 SQIVND (reference sequence). The CDR3 is made up of 13 amino acids. CDR3 DNA: TGTGCCAGTAGTCTGGGGAGCCCTTATGGCTACACCTTC. Its translation: CASSLGSPYGYTF.

The chain recombines TRBV6-1 with TRBJ1-5; no firm D call. Germline values: CDR1 MNHNS, CDR2 SASEGT. The CDR3 covers 15 residues. The V end lost 1 base, the J end lost 9 bases, and 16 bases lay between the germline ends. This CDR3 reads CASSEELATPRPQHF. The CDR3 DNA reads TGTGCCAGCAGTGAAGAACTTGCGACTCCCCGGCCCCAGCATTTT.

By frequency in the sample, this clonotype is medium-sized (0.01 to 0.1%). V gene TRBV29-1 combines with J gene TRBJ1-5; D remains unclear. V was cut by 4 bases and J by 3 bases, with 7 bases left in between. The germline V gene has CDR1 SQVTM and CDR2 ANQGSEA. This CDR3 spans 12 amino acids. The CDR3 sequence is CSVAGVNQPQHF. The CDR3 DNA follows: TGCAGCGTTGCGGGAGTCAATCAGCCCCAGCATTTT.

This clonotype came up a few times. The chain is built from TRBV27 and TRBJ2-1; the match to TRBD2 covers 7 bases. After removal of 5 bases from V and 13 bases from J, the junction contained 11 bases not matched to a gene. Germline values: CDR1 MNHEY, CDR2 SMNVEV (reference sequence). The CDR3 is 13 amino acids. CDR3 in amino acids: CASSPLLSGVQFF. CDR3 coding DNA: TGTGCCAGCAGTCCCCTCTTGAGCGGGGTACAGTTCTTC.

The genes are TRBV7-9 and TRBJ2-4; the match to TRBD1 covers 8 bases. This CDR3 is 17 amino acids long. CDR1 and CDR2 (germline): SEHNR, FQNEAQ (reference sequence). V was pared by 2 bases and J by 0 bases, with 6 bases of the junction left unmatched. The CDR3 nucleotides are TGTGCCAGCAGCTTAACGGTGACAGGGGCAGCCAAAAACATTCAGTACTTC. Amino acids: CASSLTVTGAAKNIQYF.

The chain joins TRBV29-1 to TRBJ2-1; 10 bases are shared with TRBD2. The germline CDR1 and CDR2 sequences are SQVTM and ANQGSEA. V gave up 3 bases and J gave up 4 bases; unmatched junction bases: 15. This CDR3 region has 18 residues. CDR3 sequence reads: CSVDQRVASGGQYNEQFF. The CDR3 DNA reads as TGCAGCGTTGATCAACGGGTTGCTAGCGGGGGCCAATACAATGAGCAGTTCTTC.

This clonotype was observed a few times. The gene calls are TRBV12-3 or TRBV12-4 and TRBJ2-3; no clear D gene. The CDR3 length is 13 residues. The ends were cut back, 1 base at V and 3 bases at J, with 5 bases in the middle. The CDR3 sequence is CASSLGTTDTQYF. The CDR3 DNA reads TGTGCCAGCAGTTTAGGTACGACAGATACGCAGTATTTT.

There are a few counts of this clonotype. The chain employs TRBV19 and TRBJ2-4, with D unclear. CDR3 length: 14 residues. V was clipped by 0 bases and J by 5 bases, with 8 bases between them. The germline CDR1 and CDR2 sequences are LNHDA and SQIVND (reference sequence). CDR3 nucleotides: TGTGCCAGTAGTATAGACCGGGTTGAAAACATTCAGTACTTC. Residues: CASSIDRVENIQYF.

This chain joins TRBV18 and TRBJ2-3; 12 nucleotides match TRBD1. J was trimmed by 5 bases and V by 6 bases; bases with no gene match: 6. The CDR3 totals 15 residues. CDR1 is KGHSH and CDR2 is LQKENI in the germline V gene. The CDR3: CASSAGTGGLDTQYF. The CDR3 region has the DNA TGTGCCAGCTCTGCCGGGACAGGGGGCCTAGATACGCAGTATTTT. Based on the CDR3 plus reference TRBV18 and TRBJ2-3, the full variable domain is NAGVMQNPRHLVRRRGQEARLRCSPMKGHSHVYWYRQLPEEGLKFMVYLQKENIIDESGMPKERFSAEFPKEGPSILRIQQVVRGDSAAYFCASSAGTGGLDTQYFGPGTRLTVL.

Sample share makes this clonotype medium-sized. J is TRBJ1-2 and V is TRBV6-5; a weak D match, TRBD1 (5 bases). The germline V and J ends were trimmed by 2 bases and 4 bases, with 11 bases remaining between them. The CDR3 has 14 residues. Per germline, CDR1 MNHEY and CDR2 SVGAGI. The CDR3 reads CASSYLGGSYGYTF. CDR3 nucleotides: TGTGCCAGCAGTTACCTGGGGGGGAGCTATGGCTACACCTTC.

The sample holds a few counts of this clonotype. The CDR3 here is CASSGIMDYNEQFF. CDR3 nucleotides: TGTGCCAGCAGCGGAATTATGGACTACAATGAGCAGTTCTTC. The chain couples TRBV5-4 to TRBJ2-1; unclear D gene. The CDR3 is 14 amino acids. Deletions cut 4 bases from V and 3 bases from J, with 11 bases between. From germline, CDR1 is SGHNT and CDR2 YYREEE (reference sequence). Looking up the rest from reference TRBV5-4 and TRBJ2-1 gives the full variable domain: ETGVTQSPTHLIKTRGQQVTLRCSSQSGHNTVSWYQQALGQGPQFIFQYYREEENGRGNFPPRFSGLQFPNYSSELNVNALELDDSALYLCASSGIMDYNEQFFGPGTRLTVL.

In its sample, this clonotype ranks as medium-sized. This chain connects TRBV29-1 to TRBJ2-7; D gene uncertain. The CDR3 covers 12 residues. In germline, CDR1 is SQVTM, CDR2 ANQGSEA. V gave up 3 bases and J gave up 0 bases, with 6 bases separating them. CDR3 protein: CSVETDSYEQYF. DNA of the CDR3: TGCAGCGTTGAGACGGACTCCTACGAGCAGTACTTC.

V usage is TRBV19 and J usage is TRBJ1-2; tentatively, D is TRBD1 (6 bases). CDR3 length equals 18 residues. The germline V gene has CDR1 LNHDA and CDR2 SQIVND (reference sequence). CDR3 DNA: TGTGCACCCAATATGTTGGGGGCTAACCCGCACAAACTTTATGGCTACACCTTC. Translation gives CAPNMLGANPHKLYGYTF.

J is TRBJ2-5 and V is TRBV19; 8 bases align to TRBD2. Germline loops: CDR1 LNHDA, CDR2 SQIVND (reference sequence). The CDR3 consists of 19 residues. V was pared by 5 bases and J by 0 bases, with 17 bases of the junction left unmatched. The CDR3 region has the DNA TGTGCCAGTAGTCAATTAGCGGGGCTCGGGGGCCGTGACCAAGAGACCCAGTACTTC. Its translation is CASSQLAGLGGRDQETQYF. Based on the CDR3 plus reference TRBV19 and TRBJ2-5, the full variable domain is DGGITQSPKYLFRKEGQNVTLSCEQNLNHDAMYWYRQDPGQGLRLIYYSQIVNDFQKGDIAEGYSVSREKKESFPLTVTSAQKNPTAFYLCASSQLAGLGGRDQETQYFGPGTRLLVL.